The entry that follows covers one TCR beta chain sequence. The data derive from a study of blood T cell dynamics during melanoma immunotherapy. Study summary: Patients with metastatic melanoma got pembrolizumab or nivolumab-ipilimumab as first-line care.

Assay: immunoSEQ multiplex PCR; the TCRdb copy retains only in-frame clones and omits some. The sample has thousands of clones; roughly 89% are singletons. The CDR3 is made up of 17 amino acids. J lost 4 bases, V lost 6 bases, and 13 bases had no gene match. Germline V gene data show CDR1 as MNHEY and CDR2 as SMNVEV (reference sequence). Sample time point: week 3, after first cycle of checkpoint inhibitor. Blood was drawn before treatment and at week 3 after checkpoint blockade. The V and J genes are TRBV27 and TRBJ2-3; 10 bases fit TRBD2. The sample consisted of blood, taken from a patient treated with checkpoint blockade. This clonotype was sampled from a human donor with melanoma. The CDR3 sequence: CASSFRPGLARADTQYF. CDR3 nucleotide sequence: TGTGCCAGCAGCTTCAGACCGGGACTAGCGAGAGCAGATACGCAGTATTTT.